This T cell receptor beta chain emerged from a study of blood T cell repertoires in COVID-19. Overall study: Samples came from the United States, Italy and Spain, spanning acute and convalescent COVID-19. T cells, B-cell-depleted T cells, or PBMCs provided the cDNA or gDNA that served as material.

This CDR3 is 16 amino acids long. The germline V gene has CDR1 SEHNR and CDR2 FQNEAQ (reference sequence). V lost 3 bases to trimming and J lost 4 bases; unmatched junction nucleotides: 4. Clones were sequenced by immunoSEQ multiplex PCR, and TCRdb holds only the in-frame ones, with some missing. The profile covers 200,000 to 250,000 clones, with approximately 80% appearing a single time and approximately 2% taken by the ten largest. Participants' own reports of clinical history determined their cohort assignment. The sample taken for sequencing was PBMCs or T cells enriched from blood (not recorded which). The clonotype was recovered from a man in his sixties who had recovered from COVID-19. The genes are TRBV7-9 and TRBJ2-5; the match to TRBD2 covers 14 bases. CDR3 sequence reads: CASSFGTSGGPETQYF. In nucleotides, the CDR3 is TGTGCCAGCAGCTTTGGGACTAGCGGGGGTCCAGAGACCCAGTACTTC. The full variable domain, its missing parts supplied by reference TRBV7-9 and TRBJ2-5, is DTGVSQNPRHKITKRGQNVTFRCDPISEHNRLYWYRQTLGQGPEFLTYFQNEAQLEKSRLLSDRFSAERPKGSFSTLEIQRTEQGDSAMYLCASSFGTSGGPETQYFGPGTRLLVL.